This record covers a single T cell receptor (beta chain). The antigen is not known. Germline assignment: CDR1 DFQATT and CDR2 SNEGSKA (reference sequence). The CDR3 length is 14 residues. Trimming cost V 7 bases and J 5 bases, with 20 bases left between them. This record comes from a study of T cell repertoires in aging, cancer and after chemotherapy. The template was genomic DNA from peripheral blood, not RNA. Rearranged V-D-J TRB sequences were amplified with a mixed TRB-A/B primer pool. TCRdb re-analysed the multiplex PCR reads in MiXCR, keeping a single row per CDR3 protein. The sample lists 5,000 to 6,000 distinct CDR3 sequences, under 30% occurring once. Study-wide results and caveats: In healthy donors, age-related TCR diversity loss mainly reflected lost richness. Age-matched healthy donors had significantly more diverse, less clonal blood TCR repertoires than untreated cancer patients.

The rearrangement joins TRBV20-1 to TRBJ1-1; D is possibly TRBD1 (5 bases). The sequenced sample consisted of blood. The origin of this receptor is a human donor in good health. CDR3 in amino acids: CSVVSGQGETEAFF. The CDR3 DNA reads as TGCAGTGTCGTTAGCGGCCAGGGCGAGACTGAAGCTTTCTTT.